The 5 T cell receptor beta chains below were found in one sample sequenced in a study of T cell responses to AZD1222 COVID-19 vaccine. Using immunoSEQ multiplex PCR, the repertoire was profiled, and TCRdb retains in-frame clones only, with some absent. The sample lists about 140,000 clones; about 86% were seen once. Sequencing was performed on peripheral blood, taken on day 0 of AZD1222 vaccination. The receptors were gathered from an adult in good health.

The chain has TRBV9 and TRBJ1-1, with D maybe TRBD1 (6 bases). This CDR3 comprises 13 residues. Germline V gives CDR1 SGDLS, CDR2 YYNGEE. V shed 3 bases and J shed 4 bases, with 10 bases lying between them. The CDR3 protein is CASSEQGSTEAFF. The CDR3 DNA is TGTGCCAGCAGCGAACAGGGTTCCACTGAAGCTTTCTTT.

This clone has just one count. The chain joins TRBV19 to TRBJ2-1, with D perhaps assigned TRBD1 or TRBD2 (5 bases each). This CDR3 comprises 14 residues. The V gene lost 5 bases and the J gene lost 4 bases, with 12 bases spanning the gap. In germline, CDR1 is LNHDA, CDR2 SQIVND (reference sequence). CDR3 amino acids: CASSLRGIYNEQFF. The CDR3 region has the DNA TGTGCCAGTAGTCTGAGGGGAATATACAATGAGCAGTTCTTC.

This clone was detected only once. The chain uses TRBV5-4 and TRBJ1-2; a weak D match, TRBD1 (5 bases). Trimming left V 0 bases short and J 6 bases short, with 9 bases between. CDR1 is SGHNT and CDR2 is YYREEE in the germline V gene (reference sequence). CDR3 length: 13 amino acids. The CDR3 nucleotides read TGTGCCAGCAGCTTGGCCGGGGGGGATGGCTACACCTTC. Translated: CASSLAGGDGYTF.

The V gene is TRBV4-3, the J gene TRBJ2-2, with 9 bases identical to TRBD1. This CDR3 has 16 amino acids. Germline trimming cut 4 bases from V and 5 bases from J; bases unmatched to any gene: 8. Germline CDR1 and CDR2: LGHNA and YSLEER. CDR3 sequence (DNA): TGCGCCAGCAGCCCAGGGACAGGGTCTTCTACCGGGGAGCTGTTTTTT. As protein: CASSPGTGSSTGELFF.

The V gene is TRBV28, the J gene TRBJ2-7, with D perhaps being TRBD1 or TRBD2 (5 bases each). Looked up from germline, CDR1 is MDHEN and CDR2 is SYDVKM. This CDR3 contains 15 residues. The V gene lost 7 bases and the J gene lost 2 bases, with 18 bases spanning the gap. The chain's CDR3 is CASTSGDGTAYEQYF. CDR3 DNA: TGTGCCAGCACCTCTGGGGACGGGACCGCCTACGAGCAGTACTTC.